This TCR beta chain was sequenced for a study of neurological immune-mediated disorders. TCRdb re-derived calls from the 5' RACE reads in MiXCR, one entry per CDR3 protein. The data hold 81,000 or so distinct CDR3 sequences, with 4.5% to 6.5% observed a single time. This clonotype was recorded a few times. The CDR3 contains 16 residues. The germline CDR1 and CDR2 sequences are SEHNR and FQNEAQ (reference sequence). V was trimmed by 1 base and J by 0 bases, leaving 9 bases between them. This sequence was found in a woman aged 25 to 39 with multiple sclerosis. The chain uses TRBV7-9 and TRBJ2-2; D is ambiguous. Sequencing input: PBMCs. The CDR3 loop reads CASSLGRNTNTGELFF. In DNA form, the CDR3 reads TGTGCCAGCAGCTTAGGACGGAATACGAACACCGGGGAGCTGTTTTTT.